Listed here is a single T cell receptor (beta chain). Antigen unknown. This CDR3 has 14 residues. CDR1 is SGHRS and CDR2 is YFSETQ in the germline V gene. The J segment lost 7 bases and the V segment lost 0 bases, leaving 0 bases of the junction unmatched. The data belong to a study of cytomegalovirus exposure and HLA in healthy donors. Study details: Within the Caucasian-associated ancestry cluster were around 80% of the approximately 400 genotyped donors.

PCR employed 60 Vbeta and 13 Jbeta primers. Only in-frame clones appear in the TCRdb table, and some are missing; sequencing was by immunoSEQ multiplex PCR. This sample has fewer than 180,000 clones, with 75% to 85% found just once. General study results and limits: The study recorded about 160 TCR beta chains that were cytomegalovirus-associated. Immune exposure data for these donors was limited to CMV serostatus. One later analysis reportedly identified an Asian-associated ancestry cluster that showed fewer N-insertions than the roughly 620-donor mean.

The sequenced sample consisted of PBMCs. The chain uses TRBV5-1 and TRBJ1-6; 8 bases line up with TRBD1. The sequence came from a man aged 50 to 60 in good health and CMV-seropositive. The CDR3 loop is CASSLGTGNSPLHF. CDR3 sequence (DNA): TGCGCCAGCAGCTTGGGGACAGGGAATTCACCCCTCCACTTT.